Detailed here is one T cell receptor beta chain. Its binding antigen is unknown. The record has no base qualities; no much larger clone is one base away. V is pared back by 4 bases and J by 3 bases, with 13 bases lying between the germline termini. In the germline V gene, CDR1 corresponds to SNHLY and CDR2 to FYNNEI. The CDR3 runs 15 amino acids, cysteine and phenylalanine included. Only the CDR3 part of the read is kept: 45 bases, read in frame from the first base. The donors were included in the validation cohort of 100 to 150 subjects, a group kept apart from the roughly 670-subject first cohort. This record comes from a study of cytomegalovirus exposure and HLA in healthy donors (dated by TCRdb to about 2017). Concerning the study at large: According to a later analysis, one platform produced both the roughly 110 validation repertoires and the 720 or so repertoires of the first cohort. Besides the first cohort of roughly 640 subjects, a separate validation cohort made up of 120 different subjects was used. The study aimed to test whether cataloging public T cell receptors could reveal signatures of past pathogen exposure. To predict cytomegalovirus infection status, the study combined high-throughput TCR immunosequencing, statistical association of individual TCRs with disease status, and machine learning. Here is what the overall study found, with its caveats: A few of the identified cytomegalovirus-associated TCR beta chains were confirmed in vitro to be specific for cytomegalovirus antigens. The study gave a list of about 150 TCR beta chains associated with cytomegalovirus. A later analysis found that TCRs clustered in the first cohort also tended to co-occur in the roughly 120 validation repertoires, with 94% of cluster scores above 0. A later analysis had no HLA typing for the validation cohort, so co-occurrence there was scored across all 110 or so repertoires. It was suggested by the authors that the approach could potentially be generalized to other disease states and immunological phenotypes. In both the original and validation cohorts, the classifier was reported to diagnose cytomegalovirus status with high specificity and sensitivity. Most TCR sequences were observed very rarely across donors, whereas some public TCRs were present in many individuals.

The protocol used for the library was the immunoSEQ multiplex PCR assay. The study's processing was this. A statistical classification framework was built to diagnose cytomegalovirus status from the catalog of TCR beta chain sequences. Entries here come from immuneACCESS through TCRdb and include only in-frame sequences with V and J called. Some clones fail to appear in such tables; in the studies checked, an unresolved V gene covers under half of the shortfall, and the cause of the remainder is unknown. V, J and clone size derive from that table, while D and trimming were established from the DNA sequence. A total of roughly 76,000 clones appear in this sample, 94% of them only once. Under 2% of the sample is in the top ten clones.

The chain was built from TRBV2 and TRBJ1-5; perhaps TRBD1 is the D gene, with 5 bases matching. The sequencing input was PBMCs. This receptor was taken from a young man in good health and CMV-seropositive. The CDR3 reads CASSADSPINQPQHF. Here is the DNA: TGTGCCAGCAGTGCTGACAGCCCGATCAATCAGCCCCAGCATTTT.